One and the same sample provided the 9 T cell receptor beta chains below, sequenced in a study of blood T cell repertoires in COVID-19. This table comes from immunoSEQ multiplex PCR, and its TCRdb copy is limited to in-frame clones, with some not included. Of 100,000 or so clones in the sample, around 79% were seen once. The material sequenced was peripheral blood. All receptors come from a human donor in a cohort sampled during active COVID-19.

In regard to this clone: At the DNA level, this CDR3 is encoded by other sequences in the same sample as well. The chain couples TRBV5-1 to TRBJ2-7; TRBD2 agrees at 9 bases. The CDR3 has 14 amino acids. Trimming took 3 bases from V and 4 from J; bases not matched to a gene: 5. In germline, CDR1 is SGHRS, CDR2 YFSETQ. CDR3 DNA: TGCGCCAGCAGCTCTGGAACTAGCGGGTACGAGCAGTACTTC. Translating gives CASSSGTSGYEQYF.

The gene calls are TRBV9 and TRBJ2-1; 11 bases map to TRBD2. Germline V gives CDR1 SGDLS, CDR2 YYNGEE. The V and J ends lost 2 bases and 1 base, in that order; junction bases with no gene match: 2. The CDR3 runs 16 residues. The CDR3 reads CASSVSGRGSYNEQFF. CDR3 DNA: TGTGCCAGCAGCGTTAGCGGGAGGGGGTCCTACAATGAGCAGTTCTTC.

The chain uses TRBV19 and TRBJ1-1; 9 positions match TRBD1. This CDR3 has 15 residues. With V trimmed by 4 bases and J by 7 bases, 10 bases remained unmatched. Germline-derived CDR1 and CDR2 are LNHDA and SQIVND (reference sequence). CDR3 sequence (DNA): TGTGCCAGTAGTACGAAACAGGGGGCAGGGAATGAAGCTTTCTTT. Translating gives CASSTKQGAGNEAFF.

With respect to this clone: A much larger clone differs from this one at a single base, so this may be a read error. The chain employs TRBV6-5 and TRBJ2-7; D may be TRBD2 (5 bases). Germline V CDR1 and CDR2: MNHEY, SVGAGI. The V end was cut by 6 bases, the J end by 3 bases, with 12 bases between. The CDR3 is 13 residues long. DNA for the CDR3: TGTGCCAGCAGCCAAGACGGGGACTACGAGCAGTACTTC. Residues: CASSQDGDYEQYF.

This sequence joins TRBV5-1 and TRBJ2-1, with TRBD2 matching over 8 bases. Trimming took 4 bases from V and 0 from J; bases not matched to a gene: 12. Germline lookup yields CDR1 SGHRS and CDR2 YFSETQ. The length of the CDR3 is 18 residues. The CDR3 DNA is TGCGCCAGCAGCCTGAGGGACGTAGCGGGAAACTCCTACAATGAGCAGTTCTTC. It specifies CASSLRDVAGNSYNEQFF.

This clone was observed a single time. J is TRBJ2-2 and V is TRBV19; the match to TRBD1 covers 7 bases. This CDR3 is built from 14 residues. The V segment lost 3 bases and the J segment 4 bases; nucleotides outside the gene matches: 2. From germline, CDR1 is LNHDA and CDR2 SQIVND (reference sequence). The CDR3 coding sequence is TGTGCCAGTAGTATGACAGGGATCACCGGGGAGCTGTTTTTT. Translation: CASSMTGITGELFF.

The chain's CDR3 is CSVGEGPRGGELFF. DNA for the CDR3: TGCAGCGTTGGGGAAGGGCCCCGGGGTGGGGAGCTGTTTTTT. J is TRBJ2-2 and V is TRBV29-1; D might be TRBD2 (5 bases). The CDR3 runs 14 residues. Trimming pared 4 bases from V and 8 bases from J, leaving 17 bases between. The germline CDR1 and CDR2 sequences are SQVTM and ANQGSEA.

The chain combines TRBV6-4 with TRBJ2-1; 11 bases are shared with TRBD2. J gave up 8 bases and V 3 bases, and 3 bases lay outside the gene matches. The germline V gene encodes CDR1 MRHNA and CDR2 SNTAGT. This CDR3 has 14 amino acids. The CDR3 spells CASSELAGVHEQFF. CDR3 bases: TGTGCCAGCAGTGAACTAGCGGGAGTTCATGAGCAGTTCTTC.

This chain links TRBV5-1 with TRBJ2-7; a possible D gene is TRBD2 (5 bases). This CDR3 has 13 amino acids. With 4 bases removed from V and 4 bases from J, the gap between germline ends came to 12 bases. CDR1 is SGHRS, CDR2 YFSETQ, per germline. The CDR3 nucleotides read TGCGCCAGCAGCGACCCTCGGGGATACGAGCAGTACTTC. This gives the protein CASSDPRGYEQYF. The full variable domain, completed using reference TRBV5-1 and TRBJ2-7, is KAGVTQTPRYLIKTRGQQVTLSCSPISGHRSVSWYQQTPGQGLQFLFEYFSETQRNKGNFPGRFSGRQFSNSRSEMNVSTLELGDSALYLCASSDPRGYEQYFGPGTRLTVT.